The 19 T cell receptor beta chains given below trace back to one sample, sequenced in a study of T cell repertoires in cytomegalovirus infection. Each CDR3 protein is one row after TCRdb ran MiXCR on the reads. The sample carries about 500,000 distinct CDR3 sequences, roughly a third recorded once. These receptors are not linked to any known antigen. The sample consisted of cultured PBMCs, taken from culture after CMV antigen stimulation. Receptor source: a human donor in good health (CMV status not recorded). Some clones in this sample may be carry-over from other donors' samples.

The chain links TRBV5-6 to TRBJ2-2; a possible D gene is TRBD1 (6 bases). This CDR3 has 15 residues. CDR1 is SGHDT, CDR2 YYEEEE, per germline. Trimming left V 4 bases short and J 1 base short, with 11 bases between. The CDR3 bases are TGTGCCAGCAGCACGGACAGTTGGAACACCGGGGAGCTGTTTTTT. Translated, it gives CASSTDSWNTGELFF.

The gene calls are TRBV20-1 and TRBJ2-5; D is uncertain. CDR3 length: 14 residues. Trimming removed 0 bases from V and 0 bases from J, with 8 bases in between. The V gene's germline CDR1 is DFQATT and CDR2 SNEGSKA (reference sequence). The CDR3 reads CSARDTQYQETQYF. For the CDR3, the DNA is TGCAGTGCTAGAGATACTCAGTACCAAGAGACCCAGTACTTC.

This rearrangement joins TRBV7-6 to TRBJ1-3, with 10 positions matching TRBD1. V dropped 2 bases and J dropped 5; count of bases not matched to a gene: 12. This CDR3 is built from 18 residues. CDR1 and CDR2 (germline): SGHVS, FNYEAQ. This CDR3 is CASSLRAPPGQGRNTIYF. The CDR3 bases are TGTGCCAGCAGCTTACGGGCACCCCCGGGACAGGGGAGAAACACCATATATTTT.

The sample holds a few counts of this clonotype. V gene TRBV5-6 combines with J gene TRBJ1-4, with unresolved D. Germline loops: CDR1 SGHDT, CDR2 YYEEEE. CDR3 length: 15 amino acids. V lost 4 bases and J lost 0, with 10 bases in between. DNA of the CDR3: TGTGCCAGCAGCGCTGGGTCCGCAACTAATGAAAAACTGTTTTTT. Amino acid sequence: CASSAGSATNEKLFF.

This clonotype has only a few counts. V is TRBV12-3 or TRBV12-4 and J is TRBJ2-6; D not resolved. Trimming took off 3 bases at V and 2 bases at J, with 5 bases between the two ends. The CDR3 covers 14 residues. The CDR3, as DNA: TGTGCCAGCAGTTTCTTGCCTGGGGCCAACGTCCTGACTTTC. Protein sequence: CASSFLPGANVLTF.

This clonotype was recorded a few times. This sequence joins TRBV7-2 and TRBJ1-3, with 8 bases aligning to TRBD1. This CDR3 has 15 residues. Germline V gives CDR1 SGHTA, CDR2 FQGNSA. Trimming cost V 3 bases and J 2 bases; bases outside gene matches: 3. The CDR3 DNA reads as TGTGCCAGCAGCTTGGACAGGGCGACTGGAAACACCATATATTTT. This translates into CASSLDRATGNTIYF.

This chain's CDR3 is CATSDHGRAGGGGTQYF. For the CDR3, the DNA is TGTGCCACCAGTGATCATGGAAGAGCGGGAGGAGGAGGTACGCAGTATTTT. V is TRBV24-1 and J is TRBJ2-3; 9 bases map to TRBD2. There are 17 residues in the CDR3. Germline loops: CDR1 KGHDR, CDR2 SFDVKD. V was clipped by 3 bases and J by 8 bases; unmatched bases: 14.

The J gene is TRBJ2-1, the V gene TRBV7-6, with D possibly being TRBD1 (5 bases). The CDR3 length is 13 residues. Trimming pared 1 base from V and 9 bases from J, leaving 10 bases between. The germline gives CDR1 SGHVS, CDR2 FNYEAQ. DNA for the CDR3: TGTGCCAGCAGCTTAGTGGCAGGGCCTGAGCAGTTCTTC. The encoded protein is CASSLVAGPEQFF.

About this clonotype: This may arise from a read error, as a much more abundant clone is one base away. The V and J genes are TRBV7-2 and TRBJ2-4; no clear D. This CDR3 spans 13 amino acids. Germline V CDR1 and CDR2: SGHTA, FQGNSA. V was pared by 8 bases and J by 7 bases, with 15 bases between. In DNA form, the CDR3 reads TGTGCCAGCGGCCCGGGTGGGCCCAACATTCAGTACTTC. Translating it yields CASGPGGPNIQYF.

The gene calls are TRBV30 and TRBJ1-5, with D unclear. The V gene's germline CDR1 is GTSNPN and CDR2 SVGIG (reference sequence). This CDR3 region has 13 residues. V lost 0 bases and J lost 7, with 10 bases in between. The DNA of the CDR3 is TGTGCCTGGAGTGTACAAGGGATCCAGCCCCAGCATTTT. As protein: CAWSVQGIQPQHF. Combining the CDR3 with reference TRBV30 and TRBJ1-5 gives the whole variable domain SQTIHQWPATLVQPVGSPLSLECTVEGTSNPNLYWYRQAAGRGLQLLFYSVGIGQISSEVPQNLSASRPQDRQFILSSKKLLLSDSGFYLCAWSVQGIQPQHFGDGTRLSIL.

A few counts support this clonotype. The chain is built from TRBV7-2 and TRBJ2-1; no definite D call. From germline, CDR1 is SGHTA and CDR2 FQGNSA. CDR3 length: 12 amino acids. The V gene lost 6 bases and the J gene lost 9 bases, with 12 bases spanning the gap. The CDR3 loop is CASSSTFFEQFF. The CDR3 DNA sequence: TGTGCCAGCAGTTCTACCTTCTTTGAGCAGTTCTTC.

There are many counts of this clonotype. The chain employs TRBV7-2 and TRBJ2-3; 10 bases match TRBD2. Looked up from germline, CDR1 is SGHTA and CDR2 is FQGNSA. The CDR3 spans 19 residues. After removal of 1 base from V and 0 bases from J, the junction contained 10 bases not matched to a gene. CDR3 amino acids: CASSLVASGSAFSTDTQYF. CDR3 in DNA: TGTGCCAGCAGCTTAGTGGCTAGCGGGAGCGCATTTAGCACAGATACGCAGTATTTT. The full variable domain, completed using reference TRBV7-2 and TRBJ2-3, is GAGVSQSPSNKVTEKGKDVELRCDPISGHTALYWYRQSLGQGLEFLIYFQGNSAPDKSGLPSDRFSAERTGGSVSTLTIQRTQQEDSAVYLCASSLVASGSAFSTDTQYFGPGTRLTVL.

The chain carries TRBV27 and TRBJ2-3; D call uncertain. Germline lookup yields CDR1 MNHEY and CDR2 SMNVEV (reference sequence). The CDR3 length is 15 residues. Trimming removed 3 bases from V and 0 bases from J, with 10 bases in between. As DNA, the CDR3 is TGTGCCAGCAGTTTCGGGCGGCTTAGCACAGATACGCAGTATTTT. Translated, it gives CASSFGRLSTDTQYF.

The chain joins TRBV12-3 or TRBV12-4 to TRBJ2-7, with 7 bases lining up with TRBD1. J was trimmed by 2 bases and V by 6 bases; bases with no gene match: 10. The CDR3 extends over 15 amino acids. CDR3 nucleotide sequence: TGTGCCAGCAGGGGTGAAGGGACAGTGACCTACGAGCAGTACTTC. It is translated as CASRGEGTVTYEQYF.

This clonotype was detected a few times. The genes are TRBV7-2 and TRBJ1-5; no reliable D call. Trimming left V 2 bases short and J 3 bases short, with 8 bases between. Per the germline V gene, CDR1 is SGHTA and CDR2 is FQGNSA. This CDR3 spans 14 amino acids. This CDR3 reads CASSLNIVNQPQHF. The DNA of the CDR3 is TGTGCCAGCAGCTTAAACATTGTCAATCAGCCCCAGCATTTT.

J is TRBJ2-1 and V is TRBV7-2; 12 bases agree with TRBD2. Germline-derived CDR1 and CDR2 are SGHTA and FQGNSA. V gave up 6 bases and J gave up 14 bases; unmatched junction bases: 14. The CDR3 is 15 residues long. The CDR3 region is CASSLTSSGRADEFF. CDR3 DNA sequence: TGTGCCAGCAGTTTGACGTCTAGCGGGAGGGCCGATGAGTTCTTC.

This clonotype was recorded at least ten times. The V gene is TRBV7-2, the J gene TRBJ2-7; D is perhaps TRBD1 or TRBD2 (5 bases each). V was clipped by 5 bases and J by 0 bases, with 14 bases between them. CDR3 length: 15 residues. CDR1 and CDR2 (germline): SGHTA, FQGNSA. In nucleotides, the CDR3 is TGTGCCAGCAGCAAGACAGCGGAGAGCTCCTACGAGCAGTACTTC. It codes for CASSKTAESSYEQYF.

A few counts support this clonotype. This chain connects TRBV5-4 to TRBJ2-2; 11 positions match TRBD2. The CDR3 is 18 residues long. V gave up 0 bases and J gave up 7 bases; unmatched junction bases: 11. From germline, CDR1 is SGHNT and CDR2 YYREEE (reference sequence). CDR3 nucleotides: TGTGCCAGCAGCTTGGGGATTCCGGGACTAGCGGAAGGCGGGGAGCTGTTTTTT. Translating it yields CASSLGIPGLAEGGELFF.

The chain employs TRBV12-3 or TRBV12-4 and TRBJ2-6; 7 bases are shared with TRBD1. The CDR3 loop spans 18 amino acids. V trimming: 4 bases; J trimming: 0 bases; junction bases outside the gene matches: 9. The CDR3 loop is CASSYHGQVVSGANVLTF. As DNA, the CDR3 is TGTGCCAGCAGTTACCATGGACAGGTCGTCTCTGGGGCCAACGTCCTGACTTTC.